This TCR beta chain was captured in a study of brain T cells in children with intractable seizures. Study-level points and caveats: Only CDR3 sequence similarity suggested viral specificity, without known HCMV serostatus.

Produced via immunoSEQ multiplex PCR; TCRdb's table is partial and in-frame only. The data contain under 150,000 clones, around 94% of them seen just once; the ten biggest clones take up 3.8%. Surgery cases with the highest brain T cell transcript signatures were chosen for sequencing. Patients received at least one anti-epileptic drug before surgery. As for this clone: Its matching antigen is unknown.

The CDR3 spans 14 residues. J gave up 4 bases and V 6 bases, and 3 bases lay outside the gene matches. Per the germline V gene, CDR1 is SGHRS and CDR2 is YFSETQ. This rearrangement joins TRBV5-1 to TRBJ2-3; 12 positions agree with TRBD2. The source of this sequence is a boy under two years old with hemimegalencephaly and intractable seizures. Specimen: peripheral blood, collected at surgery. The CDR3 reads CASTLAGGADTQYF. CDR3 coding DNA: TGCGCCAGCACCCTAGCGGGAGGGGCAGATACGCAGTATTTT.